One and the same sample provided the 18 T cell receptor beta chains below, sequenced in a study of post-analysis software for immune sequencing data. Findings of the study overall: Elevated frequency relative to controls characterized about 5 TRBV segments in patients, TRBV5-6, TRBV5-1 and TRBV20-1 among them.

cDNA libraries for TCR beta contained unique molecular identifiers. One entry per CDR3 protein results from TCRdb running MiXCR on the PCR reads. The data hold over 300,000 distinct CDR3 sequences, with approximately 33% observed a single time. What these receptors recognize is not known. The sequencing sample was made of blood. These receptors came from a girl under 18 with multiple sclerosis.

This chain joins TRBV5-1 and TRBJ2-1; D gene uncertain. V was trimmed by 3 bases and J by 8 bases, leaving 15 bases between them. Germline V gene lookup returns CDR1 SGHRS and CDR2 YFSETQ. The CDR3 is 14 amino acids. The CDR3 DNA follows: TGCGCCAGCAGCTCCCGTACGGTGCGCGATGAGCAGTTCTTC. This encodes CASSSRTVRDEQFF. The whole variable domain, remainder taken from reference TRBV5-1 and TRBJ2-1, is KAGVTQTPRYLIKTRGQQVTLSCSPISGHRSVSWYQQTPGQGLQFLFEYFSETQRNKGNFPGRFSGRQFSNSRSEMNVSTLELGDSALYLCASSSRTVRDEQFFGPGTRLTVL.

This clonotype was recorded a few times. V is TRBV4-1 and J is TRBJ2-3; 15 nucleotides align to TRBD2. After removal of 4 bases from V and 5 bases from J, the junction contained 7 bases not matched to a gene. The CDR3 runs 17 residues. Germline CDR1 is MGHRA and CDR2 is YSYEKL. CDR3 amino acids: CASSPGLAGGPRDTQYF. DNA of the CDR3: TGCGCCAGCAGCCCCGGACTAGCGGGGGGGCCAAGAGATACGCAGTATTTT.

The chain joins TRBV7-3 to TRBJ2-5; 9 positions match TRBD2. The end of the DNA aligns better with TRBJ2-7, so the J call may be wrong. Germline values: CDR1 SGHTA, CDR2 FQGTGA. This CDR3 is 13 amino acids long. In nucleotides, the CDR3 is TGTGCCAGCAGCTTAAGCGGGGGGGGCGAGCAGTACTTC. Residues: CASSLSGGGEQYF.

CDR3 region: CASSRSWYQETQYF. CDR3 nucleotide sequence: TGTGCCAGCAGTCGATCTTGGTACCAAGAGACCCAGTACTTC. The V gene is TRBV6-5, the J gene TRBJ2-5, with D unclear. Trimming pared 5 bases from V and 0 bases from J, leaving 10 bases between. Germline CDR1 is MNHEY and CDR2 is SVGAGI. The CDR3 consists of 14 residues.

The gene calls are TRBV12-3 or TRBV12-4 and TRBJ1-5; D not certain. The V end was cut by 5 bases, the J end by 4 bases, with 12 bases between. This CDR3 contains 14 residues. Here the CDR3 reads CASSQDGGNQPQHF. CDR3 in DNA: TGTGCCAGCAGTCAGGACGGAGGGAATCAGCCCCAGCATTTT.

The chain employs TRBV14 and TRBJ2-1; D gene ambiguous. V lost 3 bases and J 8 bases, leaving 14 bases between the germline ends. The germline V gene encodes CDR1 SGHDN and CDR2 FVKESK. This CDR3 comprises 14 residues. The CDR3 DNA reads as TGTGCCAGCAGCCATTTGGTTCAGTCGGATGAGCAGTTCTTC. The encoded protein is CASSHLVQSDEQFF.

The V gene is TRBV4-2, the J gene TRBJ2-5, with unresolved D. Between the trimmed V and J ends, which lost 2 bases and 11 bases, there was a span of 21 bases. The CDR3 covers 15 residues. Germline loops: CDR1 LGHNA, CDR2 YNFKEQ. The CDR3 is CASSQSTSSQNEQYF. CDR3 nucleotides: TGTGCCAGCAGCCAATCTACGAGTAGCCAGAATGAGCAGTACTTC.

The genes are TRBV5-1 and TRBJ2-5; 10 nucleotides align to TRBD1. Germline trimming cut 4 bases from V and 4 bases from J; bases unmatched to any gene: 4. Germline V gene sequence: CDR1 SGHRS, CDR2 YFSETQ. CDR3 length: 14 amino acids. CDR3 sequence (DNA): TGCGCCAGCAGCATGACAGGGGGCGGAGAGACCCAGTACTTC. Its protein product is CASSMTGGGETQYF.

V and J are TRBV12-3 or TRBV12-4 and TRBJ1-4; D gene uncertain. The germline V and J ends were trimmed by 3 bases and 0 bases, with 11 bases remaining between them. The CDR3 is 16 residues long. CDR3 protein: CASSFGQSATNEKLFF. The CDR3 coding sequence is TGTGCCAGCAGTTTTGGCCAGAGTGCAACTAATGAAAAACTGTTTTTT.

This clonotype was detected a few times. The chain recombines TRBV28 with TRBJ2-5; 8 bases align to TRBD2. This CDR3 contains 15 residues. Germline CDR1 is MDHEN and CDR2 is SYDVKM. V gave up 8 bases and J gave up 2 bases; unmatched junction bases: 10. CDR3 DNA: TGTGCCAGCCTACTTAGCGGGGCCTTACAAGAGACCCAGTACTTC. Its protein product is CASLLSGALQETQYF.

This chain joins TRBV20-1 and TRBJ2-3; D uncertain. CDR1 is DFQATT and CDR2 is SNEGSKA in the germline V gene (reference sequence). This CDR3 has 13 amino acids. V was pared by 6 bases and J by 2 bases, with 12 bases between. The CDR3 DNA is TGCAGTGCCCCGCTCCCAGCCACAGATACGCAGTATTTT. It is translated as CSAPLPATDTQYF.

V and J are TRBV7-2 and TRBJ2-2; a possible D gene is TRBD1 (5 bases). V was cut by 0 bases and J by 7 bases, with 15 bases left in between. The CDR3 has 16 amino acids. Germline lookup yields CDR1 SGHTA and CDR2 FQGNSA. CDR3 coding DNA: TGTGCCAGCAGCTTAGCTTGGGCCCGTAGGGGCGGGGAGCTGTTTTTT. Its protein product is CASSLAWARRGGELFF. Variable domain in full (rest from reference TRBV7-2 and TRBJ2-2): GAGVSQSPSNKVTEKGKDVELRCDPISGHTALYWYRQSLGQGLEFLIYFQGNSAPDKSGLPSDRFSAERTGGSVSTLTIQRTQQEDSAVYLCASSLAWARRGGELFFGEGSRLTVL.

In its sample, this clonotype was seen a few times. V gene TRBV3-1 combines with J gene TRBJ2-7; D remains unclear. Trimming removed 6 bases at V and 7 bases at J, with 13 bases between. The V gene's germline CDR1 is LGHDT and CDR2 YNNKEL (reference sequence). This CDR3 spans 12 amino acids. CDR3 loop: CASSHRTTEQYF. As DNA, the CDR3 is TGTGCCAGCAGTCATCGCACCACAGAGCAGTACTTC.

This chain connects TRBV6-1 to TRBJ1-2; TRBD1 matches 8 bases. V shed 2 bases and J 4 bases; nucleotides not matched to a gene: 12. Germline-derived CDR1 and CDR2 are MNHNS and SASEGT. The CDR3 is made up of 17 amino acids. CDR3 loop: CASSEKGTGFNFYGYTF. For the CDR3, the DNA is TGTGCCAGCAGTGAAAAAGGGACAGGCTTCAATTTCTATGGCTACACCTTC.

There are a few counts of this clonotype. The V call is TRBV7-2, the J call TRBJ1-2; 8 nucleotides align to TRBD1. V was clipped by 3 bases and J by 5 bases; unmatched bases: 5. This CDR3 is 14 amino acids long. The germline V gene has CDR1 SGHTA and CDR2 FQGNSA. CDR3: CASSLHTGGYGYTF. CDR3 in DNA: TGTGCCAGCAGCTTGCATACAGGGGGGTATGGCTACACCTTC.

This clonotype has more than one count but fewer than ten. The chain is built from TRBV12-3 or TRBV12-4 and TRBJ2-1; perhaps D is TRBD1 or TRBD2 (5 bases each). With 6 bases removed from V and 5 bases from J, the gap between germline ends came to 14 bases. The CDR3 has 14 residues. DNA for the CDR3: TGTGCCAGCAGGGGACCGGAGGTTGACAATGAGCAGTTCTTC. Protein: CASRGPEVDNEQFF.

The V gene is TRBV5-1, the J gene TRBJ2-3; no firm D call. Trimming removed 4 bases from V and 0 bases from J, with 15 bases in between. CDR3 size: 16 residues. CDR1 and CDR2 from the germline V gene are SGHRS and YFSETQ. The CDR3 sequence is CASSQRPLASTDTQYF. DNA for the CDR3: TGCGCCAGCAGCCAGCGCCCCCTCGCTAGCACAGATACGCAGTATTTT.

In this sample, this clonotype turned up many times. The J gene is TRBJ2-3, the V gene TRBV5-6; D may be TRBD2 (7 bases). The germline V and J ends were trimmed by 6 bases and 5 bases, with 16 bases remaining between them. The CDR3 length is 14 residues. Looked up from germline, CDR1 is SGHDT and CDR2 is YYEEEE. The CDR3 is CASTGGRVVDTQYF. Here the CDR3 DNA reads TGTGCCAGCACCGGGGGGCGTGTCGTAGATACGCAGTATTTT.